The clone carrying this TCR beta chain came up a few times. The antigen is undetermined. The data originate from a study of post-analysis software for immune sequencing data. Study-wide results and caveats: Those samples that were prepared in the same batch co-clustered strongly by F measure. Roughly five TRBV segments appeared more often in patients than in controls, and TRBV5-6, TRBV5-1 and TRBV20-1 were among these. Multiple sclerosis patients had significantly lower normalized Chao1 diversity than controls.

Libraries were made from TCR beta cDNA, and they carried unique molecular identifiers. Input of about 0.9 to 10 million T cells yielded hundreds of thousands of cDNA molecules. TCRdb re-called the PCR reads with MiXCR, one entry per CDR3 protein. The table includes 380,000 or so distinct CDR3 sequences, around 37% detected once. The CDR3 sequence is 16 residues long. The germline gives CDR1 SGHVS, CDR2 FNYEAQ. Trimming took 5 bases from V and 2 from J, leaving 16 bases between them. J is TRBJ2-4 and V is TRBV7-6, with D possibly being TRBD1 or TRBD2 (7 bases each). This clonotype was obtained from a girl between 5 and 17 years old with multiple sclerosis. Material for sequencing was blood. Here the CDR3 reads CASSKQGGRTKNIQYF. The CDR3 DNA reads as TGTGCCAGCAGCAAGCAGGGGGGGAGGACCAAAAACATTCAGTACTTC.